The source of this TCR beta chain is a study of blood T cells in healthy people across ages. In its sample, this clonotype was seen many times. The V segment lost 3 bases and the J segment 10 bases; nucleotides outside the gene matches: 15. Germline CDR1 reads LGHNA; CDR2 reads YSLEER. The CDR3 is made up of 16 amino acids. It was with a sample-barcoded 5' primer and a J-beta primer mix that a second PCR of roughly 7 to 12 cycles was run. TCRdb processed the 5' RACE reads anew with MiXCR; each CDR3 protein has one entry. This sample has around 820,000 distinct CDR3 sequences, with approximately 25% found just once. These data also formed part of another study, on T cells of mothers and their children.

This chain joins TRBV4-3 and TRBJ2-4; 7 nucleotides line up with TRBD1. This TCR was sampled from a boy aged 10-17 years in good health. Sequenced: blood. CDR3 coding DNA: TGCGCCAGCAGCCACAGCCTGAGTACAGGGGTGGTAATTCAGTACTTC. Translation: CASSHSLSTGVVIQYF.